Listed below are T cell receptor beta chains from one sample, sequenced in a study of blood T cell repertoires in COVID-19. Sequencing was performed with immunoSEQ multiplex PCR; in TCRdb, only in-frame clones are kept and a portion is missing. This table holds about 400,000 clones, 80% to 90% found once. The sequenced sample was peripheral blood. The source is a woman aged 55-70 years with COVID-19, enrolled during active disease. Both conserved end residues are part of each CDR3. A D gene is named only where the DNA matches it firmly. Only some rows state a clone size, as once, few, many or a class for expanded clones.

CDR3 DNA,CDR3 protein,clone size,D gene,J gene,V gene
TGTGCCAGCAGCCCCCGGTTTTATGGCTACACCTTC,CASSPRFYGYTF,NA,NA,TRBJ1-2,TRBV7-2
TGTGCCAGCAGTTCACAAGGGACAGGGGACGATACGCAGTATTTT,CASSSQGTGDDTQYF,NA,TRBD1,TRBJ2-3,TRBV6-5
TGTGCCAGCAGTCGGGACAGCCCTGGGTACACCATATATTTT,CASSRDSPGYTIYF,once,TRBD1,TRBJ1-3,TRBV6-5
TGTGCCAGCAGTGTCACGGGTACGAGTTTCGGGGGCTACACCTTC,CASSVTGTSFGGYTF,NA,NA,TRBJ1-2,TRBV2
TGTGCCAGCAGCCGTAGACTTGTTAACACAGATACGCAGTATTTT,CASSRRLVNTDTQYF,NA,NA,TRBJ2-3,TRBV9
TGTGCCAGCAGCGTAGTGACAGGGGCTGGTGGCTACACCTTC,CASSVVTGAGGYTF,once,TRBD1,TRBJ1-2,TRBV9
TGTGCCAGCACTAGGGAGGCGGAGAACTATGGCTACACCTTC,CASTREAENYGYTF,NA,NA,TRBJ1-2,TRBV6-5
TGTGCCAGCAGCTTAGACAGGGGGCCATACGAGCAGTACTTC,CASSLDRGPYEQYF,NA,TRBD1,TRBJ2-7,TRBV7-2
TGTGCCAGCAGCCCGACAGGGCGGCGTCAGAACACTGAAGCTTTCTTT,CASSPTGRRQNTEAFF,NA,TRBD1,TRBJ1-1,TRBV7-3
TGTGCCAGCGGACCGGGGGTGGGTGGCTACACCTTC,CASGPGVGGYTF,NA,NA,TRBJ1-2,TRBV9
TGTGCCACCAGTCTTGTGGTAGCGGGAACAGATACGCAGTATTTT,CATSLVVAGTDTQYF,once,TRBD2,TRBJ2-3,TRBV15
TGCGCCAGCAGCCCTAGCGCAGCCTATGGCTACACCTTC,CASSPSAAYGYTF,few,NA,TRBJ1-2,TRBV4-3
TGTGCCAGAAGGCGGTGCCGGGAGGACACTGAAGCTTTCTTT,CARRRCREDTEAFF,NA,NA,TRBJ1-1,TRBV5-3
TGCGCCAGCAATCTCGGGGGGGAACAAGAGACCCAGTACTTC,CASNLGGEQETQYF,NA,TRBD2,TRBJ2-5,TRBV5-1
TGTGCCAGCAGCTTAACCCCGACTAGCGGGGGGGCCTATGAGACCCAGTACTTC,CASSLTPTSGGAYETQYF,NA,TRBD2,TRBJ2-5,TRBV7-3
TGTGCCAGCAGTGAAGCGGGGACAGGCGTCTACTCTGGAAACACCATATATTTT,CASSEAGTGVYSGNTIYF,NA,TRBD1,TRBJ1-3,TRBV2
TGTGCCAGCAGCCTCGACAGGGCTGGGGCCAACGTCCTGACTTTC,CASSLDRAGANVLTF,once,TRBD1,TRBJ2-6,TRBV11-3
TGTGCCAGCAGTTACTCCCAGGGGAGAGGGGATGATGAAGCTTTCTTT,CASSYSQGRGDDEAFF,once,NA,TRBJ1-1,TRBV6-5
TGTGCCAGCAGCCGAGACAGGGCATACGAGCAGTACTTC,CASSRDRAYEQYF,NA,TRBD1,TRBJ2-7,TRBV6-5
TGTGCCAGCAGACCCGGACAGGGGATAGGAGGAGCTTTCTTT,CASRPGQGIGGAFF,NA,TRBD1,TRBJ1-1,TRBV7-2
TGTGCCAGCAGCTTGAGGCAGGGGATTGCAGATACGCAGTATTTT,CASSLRQGIADTQYF,NA,NA,TRBJ2-3,TRBV7-2
TGTGCCAGCAGCGTACTGGCGGACTATGGCTACACCTTC,CASSVLADYGYTF,NA,NA,TRBJ1-2,TRBV9
TGTGCCTTGGGGGCCGACAGGGGACTTTTTAATTCACCCCTCCACTTT,CALGADRGLFNSPLHF,once,TRBD1,TRBJ1-6,TRBV30
TGTGCCAGTGCCTCCGGGACTACCCTGGCCACGCAGTATTTT,CASASGTTLATQYF,NA,TRBD2,TRBJ2-3,TRBV19
TGTGCCAGCAGCTCCCTCATCTACTCTGGAAACACCATATATTTT,CASSSLIYSGNTIYF,NA,NA,TRBJ1-3,TRBV5-6
TGTGCCAGTAGTATGGGACATAGCGGGTTAAGCAATCAGCCCCAGCATTTT,CASSMGHSGLSNQPQHF,NA,NA,TRBJ1-5,TRBV19
TGTGCCAGCAGCCAAGAACCAGGCCTGTCTGAAAAACTGTTTTTT,CASSQEPGLSEKLFF,NA,NA,TRBJ1-4,TRBV4-2
TGTGCCTGGACCCGGACAGGGGCCAACACCGGGGAGCTGTTTTTT,CAWTRTGANTGELFF,NA,TRBD1,TRBJ2-2,TRBV30
TGTGCCAGCTCACCAGTCTCTCTAGCGGGGGGGCCCGGTTGGCTTCAAGAGACCCAGTACTTC,CASSPVSLAGGPGWLQETQYF,NA,TRBD2,TRBJ2-5,TRBV18
TGTGCCAGCAGCTTATCTCAGGACTACGAGCAGTACTTC,CASSLSQDYEQYF,NA,NA,TRBJ2-7,TRBV7-7
TGTGCCAGTTTAGGGGTTGGCACTGAAGCTTTCTTT,CASLGVGTEAFF,NA,NA,TRBJ1-1,TRBV7-3
TGTGCCAGTAGTTCTCAGGGGGGCTCGAACACCGGGGAGCTGTTTTTT,CASSSQGGSNTGELFF,few,NA,TRBJ2-2,TRBV19
TGTGCCAGTAGTATGGCCATCTCTGGGGCCAACGTCCTGACTTTC,CASSMAISGANVLTF,once,NA,TRBJ2-6,TRBV19
TGCAGCGTTGAAACGGGGGGGGCAGATACGCAGTATTTT,CSVETGGADTQYF,NA,TRBD2,TRBJ2-3,TRBV29-1
TGCGCCAGCAGAGAGAGGAGCACTAATGAAAAACTGTTTTTT,CASRERSTNEKLFF,NA,NA,TRBJ1-4,TRBV5-1
TGTGCCAGCAGCCCCAAGACAGGGGAAGGTTCACCCCTCCACTTT,CASSPKTGEGSPLHF,NA,TRBD1,TRBJ1-6,TRBV7-2
TGTGCCTGGGCCCTTGGGGCCGGAGAAAAACTGTTTTTT,CAWALGAGEKLFF,NA,NA,TRBJ1-4,TRBV30
TGCGCCAGCAGTCGACAGTCAACTAATGAAAAACTGTTTTTT,CASSRQSTNEKLFF,NA,NA,TRBJ1-4,TRBV5-1
TGTGCCAGCAGCTTAGCGGAGGGACGGACCGAGCAGTACTTC,CASSLAEGRTEQYF,NA,NA,TRBJ2-7,TRBV7-6
TGTGCCAGCAGCTTAGCGCCCGCAGGGGGGAGGGGCTACACCTTC,CASSLAPAGGRGYTF,NA,TRBD1,TRBJ1-2,TRBV7-2
TGTGCCAGCAGCTTAGCAGGGACAGGGACTTACAATGAGCAGTTCTTC,CASSLAGTGTYNEQFF,NA,TRBD1,TRBJ2-1,TRBV7-8
TGTGCCAGCAGTGAGAGTCACTCCGGAAACACCATATATTTT,CASSESHSGNTIYF,NA,NA,TRBJ1-3,TRBV2